The T cell receptor (beta chain) described here comes from a study of blood T cell repertoires in COVID-19. Study-level background: Samples representing acute and convalescent COVID-19 were sourced from the United States, Italy and Spain. Nucleic acid was either cDNA or gDNA, and it came from T cells, B-cell-depleted T cells, or PBMCs.

The V gene lost 0 bases and the J gene lost 4 bases, with 10 bases spanning the gap. CDR3 size: 14 residues. Germline V gives CDR1 SGHRS, CDR2 YFSETQ. Original data processing: Nucleated cell number was recorded as an estimate derived from reference gene primer amplification. The protocol was immunoSEQ multiplex PCR, while the TCRdb copy is restricted to in-frame clones and leaves out a portion. D and trimming come from the DNA, and the V and J calls and clone size come from that table. The data show about 220,000 clones, around 84% seen once. Concerning this clone: Distinct nucleotide sequences in the sample also encode this CDR3.

The chain combines TRBV5-1 with TRBJ1-2; D call uncertain. This sequence originates from a man in his forties or fifties with active or convalescent COVID-19. The material sequenced was peripheral blood. The CDR3 loop is CASSLAVGSYGYTF. The CDR3 nucleotides read TGCGCCAGCAGCTTGGCCGTTGGGAGCTATGGCTACACCTTC.